The clone carrying this T cell receptor (beta chain) appeared once. Original analysis: Nucleated cell number was recorded as an estimate derived from reference gene primer amplification. Sequencing used immunoSEQ multiplex PCR; TCRdb keeps in-frame clones, though not all of them. The DNA gave D and trimming, while V, J and clone size come from that table. The data hold about 100,000 clones, with about 91% observed a single time. This record comes from a study of blood T cell repertoires in COVID-19. Overall study: Spain, Italy and the United States supplied samples that represented acute and convalescent COVID-19. PBMCs, B-cell-depleted T cells, or T cells were the source of the cDNA or gDNA that made up the material.

The germline CDR1 and CDR2 sequences are MNHEY and SMNVEV (reference sequence). This CDR3 comprises 15 residues. Trimming stripped 7 bases from V and 2 bases from J, with 17 bases between. The V and J genes are TRBV27 and TRBJ2-5, with D perhaps TRBD2 (6 bases). The specimen was peripheral blood. The origin of this receptor is a young man with acute or convalescent COVID-19. The chain's CDR3 is CASTNLGGTQETQYF. CDR3 coding DNA: TGTGCCAGCACCAATTTAGGCGGGACTCAAGAGACCCAGTACTTC.